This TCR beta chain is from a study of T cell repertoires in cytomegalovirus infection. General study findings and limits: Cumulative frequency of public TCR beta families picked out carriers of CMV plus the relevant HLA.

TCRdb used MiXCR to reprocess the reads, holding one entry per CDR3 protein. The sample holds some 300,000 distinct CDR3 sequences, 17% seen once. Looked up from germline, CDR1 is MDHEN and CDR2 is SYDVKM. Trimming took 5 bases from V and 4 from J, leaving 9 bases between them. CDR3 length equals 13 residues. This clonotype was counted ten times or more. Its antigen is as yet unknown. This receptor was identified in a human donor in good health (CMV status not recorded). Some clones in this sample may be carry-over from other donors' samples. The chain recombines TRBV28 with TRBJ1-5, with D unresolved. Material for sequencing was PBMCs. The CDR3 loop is CASSAHRNQPQHF. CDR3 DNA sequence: TGTGCCAGCAGTGCACACAGAAATCAGCCCCAGCATTTT.